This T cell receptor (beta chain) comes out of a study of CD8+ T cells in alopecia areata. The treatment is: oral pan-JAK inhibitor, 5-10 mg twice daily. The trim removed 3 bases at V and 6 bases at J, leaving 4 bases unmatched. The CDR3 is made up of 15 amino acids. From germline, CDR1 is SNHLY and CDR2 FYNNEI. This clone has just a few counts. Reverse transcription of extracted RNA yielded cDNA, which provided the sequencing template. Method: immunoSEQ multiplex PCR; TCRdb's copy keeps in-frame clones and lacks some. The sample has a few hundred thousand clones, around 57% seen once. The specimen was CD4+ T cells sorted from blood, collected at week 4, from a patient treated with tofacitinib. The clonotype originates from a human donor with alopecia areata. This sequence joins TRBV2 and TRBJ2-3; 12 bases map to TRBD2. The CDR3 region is CASSDTSGGYDTQYF. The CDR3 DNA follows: TGTGCCAGCAGTGATACTAGCGGGGGGTATGATACGCAGTATTTT.